The 24 T cell receptor beta chains listed next were all sequenced from one sample in a study of post-analysis software for immune sequencing data (dated by TCRdb to about 2015). The paper's findings and limits, for the study overall: Significantly higher frequencies in patients than in controls were found for about 5 TRBV segments, including TRBV5-6, TRBV5-1 and TRBV20-1.

Libraries were constructed by PCR. Instrument on record: Illumina HiSeq 2500. To reduce PCR and sequencing biases, unique molecular identifiers were incorporated into the TCR beta cDNA libraries. The public reads were run again by TCRdb, first through fastp at Q25 and then through MiXCR, and only productive beta chains were kept. When rows share a CDR3 protein, they turn into one entry using the most common DNA and genes. For this sample the table gives roughly 430,000 distinct CDR3 sequences, of which 30% to 45% were detected only once. The ten largest clonotypes hold 7.5% to 8.5% of the sample. Antigens of these TCRs are unknown. The sequencing input was blood. The receptors here all came from a girl aged 2 to 9 with multiple sclerosis.

This clonotype came up once. The chain has TRBV14 and TRBJ2-1; 10 positions agree with TRBD1. The length of the CDR3 is 14 residues. V trimming: 6 bases; J trimming: 7 bases; junction bases outside the gene matches: 6. Germline CDR1 is SGHDN and CDR2 is FVKESK. The CDR3 reads CASRDRGNGNEQFF. Here the CDR3 DNA reads TGTGCCAGCAGGGACAGGGGGAATGGGAATGAGCAGTTCTTC. Variable domain in full (rest from reference TRBV14 and TRBJ2-1): EAGVTQFPSHSVIEKGQTVTLRCDPISGHDNLYWYRRVMGKEIKFLLHFVKESKQDESGMPNNRFLAERTGGTYSTLKVQPAELEDSGVYFCASRDRGNGNEQFFGPGTRLTVL.

The J gene is TRBJ2-1, the V gene TRBV18; 10 nucleotides line up with TRBD2. V gave up 1 base and J gave up 7 bases; unmatched junction bases: 7. CDR3 size: 16 residues. Germline lookup yields CDR1 KGHSH and CDR2 LQKENI. CDR3 in DNA: TGTGCCAGCTCACCACTGTTCACTAGCGGGAAGAATGAGCAGTTCTTC. Amino acid sequence: CASSPLFTSGKNEQFF. The complete variable domain, with remaining parts taken from reference TRBV18 and TRBJ2-1, reads NAGVMQNPRHLVRRRGQEARLRCSPMKGHSHVYWYRQLPEEGLKFMVYLQKENIIDESGMPKERFSAEFPKEGPSILRIQQVVRGDSAAYFCASSPLFTSGKNEQFFGPGTRLTVL.

The CDR3 DNA reads as TGTGCCAGCATGAGGACAGCGAACACCGGGGAGCTGTTTTTT. Residues: CASMRTANTGELFF. This chain uses TRBV7-6 with TRBJ2-2; weak D call: TRBD1 (6 bases). The CDR3 is 14 amino acids. CDR1 and CDR2 (germline): SGHVS, FNYEAQ. The V and J ends lost 7 bases and 0 bases respectively, with 9 bases between them.

In its sample, this clonotype was seen a few times. The rearrangement links TRBV5-6 to TRBJ1-2; no clear D gene. V was clipped by 4 bases and J by 2 bases, with 12 bases between them. The CDR3 runs 14 residues. CDR1 SGHDT and CDR2 YYEEEE come from the germline V gene. CDR3: CASSRGLPNYGYTF. DNA of the CDR3: TGTGCCAGCAGCCGCGGACTTCCCAACTATGGCTACACCTTC.

This rearrangement joins TRBV4-1 to TRBJ2-7; no clear D gene. Germline V gives CDR1 MGHRA, CDR2 YSYEKL. CDR3 length: 14 amino acids. Trimming pared 1 base from V and 0 bases from J, leaving 7 bases between. CDR3 protein: CASSQAQISYEQYF. The CDR3 nucleotides are TGCGCCAGCAGCCAAGCCCAGATCTCCTACGAGCAGTACTTC.

The chain has TRBV28 and TRBJ2-4, with D maybe TRBD2 (6 bases). The end of the DNA fits TRBJ2-7 better, so the J call may be wrong. This CDR3 region has 21 residues. The germline V gene encodes CDR1 MDHEN and CDR2 SYDVKM. The CDR3 nucleotides read TGTGCCAGCAGTTTATCCGGACTACTCGACCCATCCTATCCTGATAACTACGAGCAGTACTTC. It is translated as CASSLSGLLDPSYPDNYEQYF.

This clonotype was recorded once. V and J are TRBV27 and TRBJ1-5; the D is unclear. CDR3 size: 15 residues. V lost 1 base, J lost 5 bases, and 12 bases lay in between. Per the germline V gene, CDR1 is MNHEY and CDR2 is SMNVEV (reference sequence). CDR3 residues: CASSLFFGRDQPQHF. The CDR3, as DNA: TGTGCCAGCAGTTTATTCTTCGGGAGAGATCAGCCCCAGCATTTT.

This clonotype was picked up many times. The rearrangement links TRBV20-1 to TRBJ2-5, with TRBD2 matching 8 bases. Germline CDR1 is DFQATT and CDR2 is SNEGSKA (reference sequence). The CDR3 consists of 14 residues. J gave up 4 bases and V 1 base, and 5 bases lay outside the gene matches. As DNA, the CDR3 is TGCAGTGCTAGAGCCCGGGGGGGCCCAGAGACCCAGTACTTC. Its translation: CSARARGGPETQYF.

This clonotype came up a few times. The rearrangement joins TRBV5-5 to TRBJ1-2; no definite D call. Per germline, CDR1 SGHKS and CDR2 YYEKEE (reference sequence). The CDR3 is 13 amino acids. The V and J ends lost 4 bases and 6 bases respectively, with 13 bases between them. CDR3 residues: CASSPAFGDGYTF. The CDR3, as DNA: TGTGCCAGCAGCCCGGCTTTCGGGGATGGCTACACCTTC. The full variable domain, with the rest looked up from reference TRBV5-5 and TRBJ1-2, is DAGVTQSPTHLIKTRGQQVTLRCSPISGHKSVSWYQQVLGQGPQFIFQYYEKEERGRGNFPDRFSARQFPNYSSELNVNALLLGDSALYLCASSPAFGDGYTFGSGTRLTVV.

This clonotype came up a few times. The J gene is TRBJ1-4, the V gene TRBV11-2; 9 positions agree with TRBD1. The germline gives CDR1 SGHAT, CDR2 FQNNGV. V dropped 7 bases and J dropped 5; count of bases not matched to a gene: 2. There are 13 residues in the CDR3. CDR3 protein: CASKGTGNEKLFF. The CDR3 DNA sequence: TGTGCCAGCAAAGGGACAGGGAATGAAAAACTGTTTTTT.

The chain has TRBV14 and TRBJ2-4, with 14 bases matching TRBD2. Trimming removed 5 bases from V and 13 bases from J; junction bases left unmatched: 13. There are 16 residues in the CDR3. CDR1 and CDR2 from the germline V gene are SGHDN and FVKESK. DNA of the CDR3: TGTGCCAGCAGCTATCCCACGGGACTAGCGGGAGTGGAGCAGTACTTC. It codes for CASSYPTGLAGVEQYF.

This clonotype is a singleton in its sample. One end of the junction varies from germline; a read error may be responsible. The V gene is TRBV5-1, the J gene TRBJ2-5, with TRBD1 as a possible D gene (6 bases). The germline CDR1 and CDR2 sequences are SGHRS and YFSETQ. The CDR3 has 14 amino acids. CDR3 bases: TGCGCCAGCAGCTGGGGGCGGGCCCAAGGGACCCAGTACTTC. Translation gives CASSWGRAQGTQYF. The entire variable domain, with the rest obtained from reference TRBV5-1 and TRBJ2-5, is as follows: KAGVTQTPRYLIKTRGQQVTLSCSPISGHRSVSWYQQTPGQGLQFLFEYFSETQRNKGNFPGRFSGRQFSNSRSEMNVSTLELGDSALYLCASSWGRAQGTQYFGPGTRLLVL.

This clonotype was seen a handful of times. This chain uses TRBV2 with TRBJ2-1; D tentatively fits TRBD1 or TRBD2 (5 bases each). CDR1 and CDR2 from the germline V gene are SNHLY and FYNNEI. The CDR3 totals 11 residues. Trimming pared 8 bases from V and 9 bases from J, leaving 11 bases between. CDR3 in amino acids: CASQGGSEQFF. DNA for the CDR3: TGTGCCAGCCAGGGTGGGAGTGAGCAGTTCTTC.

The V call is TRBV6-1, the J call TRBJ2-7; tentative D call: TRBD1 (7 bases). The germline V and J ends were trimmed by 5 bases and 6 bases, with 20 bases remaining between them. The CDR3 has 15 residues. Germline V gene data show CDR1 as MNHNS and CDR2 as SASEGT. The CDR3, as DNA: TGTGCCAGCAGTAAAGGGGGGACAGCGGCCCGCGAGCAGTACTTC. Translated, it gives CASSKGGTAAREQYF.

V gene TRBV12-3 or TRBV12-4 combines with J gene TRBJ2-5; TRBD2 might be the D (6 bases). This CDR3 spans 12 amino acids. Trimming cost V 8 bases and J 11 bases, with 18 bases left between them. The CDR3 sequence is CASREWPREQYF. CDR3 DNA sequence: TGTGCCAGCCGGGAGTGGCCCAGGGAGCAGTACTTC.

Only one count was recorded for this clonotype. The V and J genes are TRBV4-2 and TRBJ2-1; D not resolved. V was clipped by 1 base and J by 6 bases, with 4 bases between them. Germline values: CDR1 LGHNA, CDR2 YNFKEQ. The CDR3 totals 12 residues. CDR3 coding DNA: TGTGCCAGCAGCCAAGGGATCAATGAGCAGTTCTTC. This codes for CASSQGINEQFF.

The rearrangement joins TRBV12-3 or TRBV12-4 to TRBJ1-5, with a weak D call TRBD1 (6 bases). This CDR3 comprises 14 residues. Trimming took 6 bases from V and 5 from J, leaving 14 bases between them. The DNA of the CDR3 is TGTGCCAGCAGCTCTCAAACAGGGTATCAGCCCCAGCATTTT. It is translated as CASSSQTGYQPQHF.

This clonotype was detected once. The V gene is TRBV6-4, the J gene TRBJ1-2; a possible D gene is TRBD1 (5 bases). V was cut by 6 bases and J by 6 bases, with 20 bases left in between. The CDR3 is 15 amino acids. In germline, CDR1 is MRHNA, CDR2 SNTAGT. The CDR3 is CASSETVDRGHGYTF. CDR3 nucleotides: TGTGCCAGCAGCGAAACAGTGGATAGGGGTCATGGCTACACCTTC.

This clonotype has only a few counts. The chain uses TRBV24-1 and TRBJ2-3; possibly TRBD1 for D (5 bases). Trimming removed 1 base at V and 5 bases at J, with 12 bases between. The CDR3 is 15 residues long. Germline CDR1 reads KGHDR; CDR2 reads SFDVKD. The CDR3 DNA follows: TGTGCCACCAGTGATTTCCCCTCGACAGAAGATACGCAGTATTTT. It is translated as CATSDFPSTEDTQYF.

Comment on this clonotype: This may stem from a read error, because a much larger clone lies one nucleotide away. V gene TRBV6-5 combines with J gene TRBJ1-2; TRBD1 aligns across 7 bases. This CDR3 spans 13 amino acids. Losses at the gene ends were 7 bases for V and 7 bases for J; bases not matched to a gene: 9. Germline values: CDR1 MNHEY, CDR2 SVGAGI. In DNA form, the CDR3 reads TGTGCCAGCATAGGGAACAGGGGCAGTGGCTACACCTTC. The encoded protein is CASIGNRGSGYTF.

V usage is TRBV6-1 and J usage is TRBJ2-6, with a tentative D call TRBD2 (5 bases). Germline loops: CDR1 MNHNS, CDR2 SASEGT. Between the trimmed V and J ends, which lost 6 bases and 12 bases, there was a span of 15 bases. The CDR3 totals 13 residues. As DNA, the CDR3 is TGTGCCAGCAGCAGAGAGTCCCGGGGCGTCCTGACTTTC. This encodes CASSRESRGVLTF.

V is TRBV5-4 and J is TRBJ1-2; possible D gene TRBD1, 5 bases. V dropped 3 bases and J dropped 3 bases, with 12 bases sitting between them. Germline-derived CDR1 and CDR2 are SGHNT and YYREEE (reference sequence). The CDR3 loop spans 14 amino acids. As DNA, the CDR3 is TGTGCCAGCAGCTCACCGGGACTGGACTATGGCTACACCTTC. Its protein product is CASSSPGLDYGYTF.

V gene TRBV5-6 combines with J gene TRBJ2-1, with 16 positions matching TRBD2. Germline V gene sequence: CDR1 SGHDT, CDR2 YYEEEE. V lost 2 bases to trimming and J lost 12 bases; unmatched junction nucleotides: 5. This CDR3 contains 15 residues. CDR3 protein: CASSLPGLAGGLQFF. As DNA, the CDR3 is TGTGCCAGCAGCTTACCGGGACTAGCGGGGGGGCTGCAGTTCTTC.

The chain is built from TRBV20-1 and TRBJ2-7, with D tentatively TRBD2 (6 bases). Germline V gives CDR1 DFQATT, CDR2 SNEGSKA (reference sequence). V lost 5 bases and J lost 1, with 18 bases in between. CDR3 length: 15 amino acids. The CDR3 sequence is CSAHRRDSPSYEQYF. The CDR3 DNA is TGCAGTGCTCACAGGAGGGACTCTCCTTCCTACGAGCAGTACTTC.